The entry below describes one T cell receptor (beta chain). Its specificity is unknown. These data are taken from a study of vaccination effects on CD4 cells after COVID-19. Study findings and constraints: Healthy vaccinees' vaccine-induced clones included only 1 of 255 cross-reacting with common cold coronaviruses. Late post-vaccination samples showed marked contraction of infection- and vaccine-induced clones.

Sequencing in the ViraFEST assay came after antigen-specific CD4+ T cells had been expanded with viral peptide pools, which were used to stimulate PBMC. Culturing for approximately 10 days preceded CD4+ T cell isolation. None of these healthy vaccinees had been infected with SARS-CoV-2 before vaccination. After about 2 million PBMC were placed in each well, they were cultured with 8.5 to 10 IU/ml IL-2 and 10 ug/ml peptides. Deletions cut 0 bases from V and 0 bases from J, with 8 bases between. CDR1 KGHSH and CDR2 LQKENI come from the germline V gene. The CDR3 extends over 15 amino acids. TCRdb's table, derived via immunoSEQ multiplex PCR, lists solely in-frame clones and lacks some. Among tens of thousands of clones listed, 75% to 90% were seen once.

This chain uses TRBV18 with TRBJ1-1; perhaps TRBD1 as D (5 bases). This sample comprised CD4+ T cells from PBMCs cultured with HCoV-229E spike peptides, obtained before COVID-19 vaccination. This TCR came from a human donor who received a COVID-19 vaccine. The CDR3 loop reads CASSPPGDLNTEAFF. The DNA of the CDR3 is TGTGCCAGCTCACCACCAGGGGATTTGAACACTGAAGCTTTCTTT. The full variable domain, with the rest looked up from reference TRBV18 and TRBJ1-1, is NAGVMQNPRHLVRRRGQEARLRCSPMKGHSHVYWYRQLPEEGLKFMVYLQKENIIDESGMPKERFSAEFPKEGPSILRIQQVVRGDSAAYFCASSPPGDLNTEAFFGQGTRLTVV.